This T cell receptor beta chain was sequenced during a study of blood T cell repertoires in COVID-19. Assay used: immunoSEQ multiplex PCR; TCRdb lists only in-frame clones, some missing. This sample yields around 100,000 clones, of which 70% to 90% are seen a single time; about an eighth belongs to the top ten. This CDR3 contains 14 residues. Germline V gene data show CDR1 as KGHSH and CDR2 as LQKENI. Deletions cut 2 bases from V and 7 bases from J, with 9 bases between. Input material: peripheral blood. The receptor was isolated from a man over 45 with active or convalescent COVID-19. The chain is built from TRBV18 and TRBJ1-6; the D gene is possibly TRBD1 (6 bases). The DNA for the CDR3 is TGTGCCAGCTCACCATCGCAGGGGAATTCACCCCTCCACTTT. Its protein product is CASSPSQGNSPLHF.